This entry features one T cell receptor beta chain sequence. Its matching antigen is unknown. Reverse transcription of extracted RNA yielded cDNA, which provided the sequencing template. Profiled with immunoSEQ multiplex PCR; TCRdb holds only in-frame clones, not every one. Of more than 95,000 clones listed, about 51% are singletons. This entry comes from a study of CD8+ T cells in alopecia areata. Broader study findings: Alopecia totalis/universalis scalp especially showed more expanded CD8+ clones than normal scalp.

Both peripheral blood and punch biopsies of lesional scalp skin were obtained from patients who had alopecia areata. PBMCs served as the source from which CD4+ and CD8+ T cells were sorted. V lost 3 bases to trimming and J lost 2 bases, with 8 bases between them. This CDR3 is 13 amino acids long. Germline lookup yields CDR1 SQVTM and CDR2 ANQGSEA. The chain has TRBV29-1 and TRBJ1-3; possible D gene TRBD1, 5 bases. The clonotype originates from a human donor with alopecia areata. Sequenced: NKG2D-low CD8+ T cells sorted from blood. This chain's CDR3 is CSVDRDPGNTIYF. CDR3 sequence (DNA): TGCAGCGTTGACAGGGACCCTGGAAACACCATATATTTT.